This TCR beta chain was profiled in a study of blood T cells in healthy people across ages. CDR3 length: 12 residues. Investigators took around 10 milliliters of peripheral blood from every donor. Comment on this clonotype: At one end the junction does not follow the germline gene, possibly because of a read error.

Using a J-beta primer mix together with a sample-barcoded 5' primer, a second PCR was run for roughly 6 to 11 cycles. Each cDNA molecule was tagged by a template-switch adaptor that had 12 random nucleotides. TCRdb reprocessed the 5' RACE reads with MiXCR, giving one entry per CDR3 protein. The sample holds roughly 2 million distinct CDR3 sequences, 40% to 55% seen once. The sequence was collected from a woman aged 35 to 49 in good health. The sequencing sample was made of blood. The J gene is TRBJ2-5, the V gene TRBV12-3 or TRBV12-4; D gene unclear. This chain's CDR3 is CANSFYGETQYF. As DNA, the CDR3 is TGTGCCAACAGTTTCTACGGGGAGACCCAGTACTTC.